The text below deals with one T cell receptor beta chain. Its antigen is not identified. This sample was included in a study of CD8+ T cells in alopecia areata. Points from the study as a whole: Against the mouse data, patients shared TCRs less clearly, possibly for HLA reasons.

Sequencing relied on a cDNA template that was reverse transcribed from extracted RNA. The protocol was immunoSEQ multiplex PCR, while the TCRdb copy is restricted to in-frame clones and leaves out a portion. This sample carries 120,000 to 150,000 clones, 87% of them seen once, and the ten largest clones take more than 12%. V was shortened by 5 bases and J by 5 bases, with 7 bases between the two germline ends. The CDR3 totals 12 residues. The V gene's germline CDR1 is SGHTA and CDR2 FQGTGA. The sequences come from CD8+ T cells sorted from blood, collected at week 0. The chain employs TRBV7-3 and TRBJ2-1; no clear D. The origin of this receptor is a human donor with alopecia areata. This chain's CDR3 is CASSTQDNEQFF. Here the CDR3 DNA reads TGTGCCAGCAGCACCCAGGACAATGAGCAGTTCTTC. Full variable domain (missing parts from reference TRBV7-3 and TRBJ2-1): GAGVSQTPSNKVTEKGKYVELRCDPISGHTALYWYRQSLGQGPEFLIYFQGTGAADDSGLPNDRFFAVRPEGSVSTLKIQRTERGDSAVYLCASSTQDNEQFFGPGTRLTVL.